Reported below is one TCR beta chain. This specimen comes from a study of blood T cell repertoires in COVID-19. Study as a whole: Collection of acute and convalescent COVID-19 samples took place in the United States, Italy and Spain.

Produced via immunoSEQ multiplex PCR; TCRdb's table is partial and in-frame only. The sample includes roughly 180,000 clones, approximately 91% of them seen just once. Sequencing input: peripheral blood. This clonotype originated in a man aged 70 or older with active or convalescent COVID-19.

The DNA of the CDR3 is TGCGCCAGCAGCTCCCCGGGACAGAATATTTATGGCTACACCTTC. Protein: CASSSPGQNIYGYTF. The gene calls are TRBV5-1 and TRBJ1-2; 7 nucleotides line up with TRBD1. The CDR3 sequence is 15 residues long. V was clipped by 3 bases and J by 5 bases; unmatched bases: 10. Germline assignment: CDR1 SGHRS and CDR2 YFSETQ.